The 27 T cell receptor beta chains below all came from one sample that was sequenced in a study of cytomegalovirus exposure and HLA in healthy donors. With 60 Vbeta and 13 Jbeta primers, the PCR was carried out. Here immunoSEQ multiplex PCR was the method, and the copy in TCRdb shows in-frame clones only, minus some. The sample contains just under 80,000 clones, nearly 80% of which appear only once. The source material was PBMCs. The origin of the receptors is a man aged 35-49 years in good health and CMV-seronegative.

The chain is built from TRBV28 and TRBJ2-7, with 9 nucleotides matching TRBD1. CDR3 length equals 15 residues. V dropped 6 bases and J dropped 6; count of bases not matched to a gene: 12. Germline assignment: CDR1 MDHEN and CDR2 SYDVKM. The CDR3 sequence is CASRAGTGYLSEQYF. DNA for the CDR3: TGTGCCAGCAGGGCCGGGACAGGGTACCTTAGCGAGCAGTACTTC. The complete variable domain, with remaining parts taken from reference TRBV28 and TRBJ2-7, reads DVKVTQSSRYLVKRTGEKVFLECVQDMDHENMFWYRQDPGLGLRLIYFSYDVKMKEKGDIPEGYSVSREKKERFSLILESASTNQTSMYLCASRAGTGYLSEQYFGPGTRLTVT.

This clone was counted between two and nine times. This CDR3 is CASTQGSGILNEQFF. CDR3 DNA sequence: TGTGCCAGCACCCAAGGAAGCGGGATTTTGAATGAGCAGTTCTTC. The chain couples TRBV7-9 to TRBJ2-1; 7 positions match TRBD2. Germline CDR1 reads SEHNR; CDR2 reads FQNEAQ (reference sequence). V shed 7 bases and J 7 bases; nucleotides not matched to a gene: 13. There are 15 residues in the CDR3. Variable domain in full (rest from reference TRBV7-9 and TRBJ2-1): DTGVSQNPRHKITKRGQNVTFRCDPISEHNRLYWYRQTLGQGPEFLTYFQNEAQLEKSRLLSDRFSAERPKGSFSTLEIQRTEQGDSAMYLCASTQGSGILNEQFFGPGTRLTVL.

The chain recombines TRBV5-8 with TRBJ1-1; 7 bases align to TRBD1. Unmatched junction bases numbered 8, after V lost 6 bases and J lost 0 bases. The CDR3 sequence is 15 residues long. Looked up from germline, CDR1 is SGHTS and CDR2 is YDEGEE. CDR3 loop: CASIPRGQLNTEAFF. In DNA, the CDR3 is TGTGCCAGCATCCCGAGGGGACAGTTGAACACTGAAGCTTTCTTT. Looking up the rest from reference TRBV5-8 and TRBJ1-1 gives the full variable domain: EAGVTQSPTHLIKTRGQQATLRCSPISGHTSVYWYQQALGLGLQFLLWYDEGEERNRGNFPPRFSGRQFPNYSSELNVNALELEDSALYLCASIPRGQLNTEAFFGQGTRLTVV.

The J gene is TRBJ2-7, the V gene TRBV5-4, with 8 bases matching TRBD1. CDR1 is SGHNT and CDR2 is YYREEE in the germline V gene (reference sequence). V was clipped by 4 bases and J by 4 bases; unmatched bases: 7. The CDR3 has 14 amino acids. DNA for the CDR3: TGTGCCAGCAGCGTTGACAGGGGCTTATACGAGCAGTACTTC. This translates into CASSVDRGLYEQYF.

This clone was detected once. The chain is built from TRBV7-6 and TRBJ1-2, with a tentative D call TRBD1 (5 bases). CDR3 size: 12 residues. The V end was cut by 5 bases, the J end by 6 bases, with 10 bases between. CDR1 and CDR2 from the germline V gene are SGHVS and FNYEAQ. The DNA for the CDR3 is TGTGCCAGCAGCCAGCTCAGGGATGGCTACACCTTC. This sequence encodes CASSQLRDGYTF.

This chain links TRBV7-3 with TRBJ2-3, with D maybe TRBD2 (5 bases). The CDR3 is 15 residues long. With 2 bases removed from V and 0 bases from J, the gap between germline ends came to 9 bases. From germline, CDR1 is SGHTA and CDR2 FQGTGA. Here the CDR3 DNA reads TGTGCCAGCAGCTTAGAGGACTTGAGCACAGATACGCAGTATTTT. Protein product: CASSLEDLSTDTQYF.

This clone appeared a single time. CDR3 bases: TGTGCCAGCAGCGTTCACACTACCTCTGACGAGCAGTACTTC. This gives the protein CASSVHTTSDEQYF. V and J are TRBV9 and TRBJ2-7; unclear D gene. Trimming shortened V by 2 bases and J by 5 bases, and 14 bases separated the two germline ends. CDR1 is SGDLS, CDR2 YYNGEE, per germline. This CDR3 spans 14 amino acids. The variable domain in full, completed from reference TRBV9 and TRBJ2-7, reads DSGVTQTPKHLITATGQRVTLRCSPRSGDLSVYWYQQSLDQGLQFLIQYYNGEERAKGNILERFSAQQFPDLHSELNLSSLELGDSALYFCASSVHTTSDEQYFGPGTRLTVT.

V is TRBV29-1 and J is TRBJ1-4; TRBD1 is a possible D gene (5 bases). V dropped 6 bases and J dropped 5 bases, with 13 bases sitting between them. Germline CDR1 SQVTM, CDR2 ANQGSEA. The CDR3 spans 13 residues. The CDR3 DNA reads as TGCAGCGTCCGACTGGGGCAGAATGAAAAACTGTTTTTT. Protein: CSVRLGQNEKLFF. The full variable domain, its missing parts supplied by reference TRBV29-1 and TRBJ1-4, is SAVISQKPSRDICQRGTSLTIQCQVDSQVTMMFWYRQQPGQSLTLIATANQGSEATYESGFVIDKFPISRPNLTFSTLTVSNMSPEDSSIYLCSVRLGQNEKLFFGSGTQLSVL.

The chain uses TRBV5-4 and TRBJ2-7, with TRBD2 matching over 8 bases. There are 16 residues in the CDR3. CDR1 and CDR2 (germline): SGHNT, YYREEE (reference sequence). J gave up 0 bases and V 3 bases, and 8 bases lay outside the gene matches. In nucleotides, the CDR3 is TGTGCCAGCAGCTGGGACTCGGGAGGGATCTCCTACGAGCAGTACTTC. Amino acids: CASSWDSGGISYEQYF.

V is TRBV6-5 and J is TRBJ2-5; a possible D gene is TRBD1 (6 bases). This CDR3 has 11 residues. The V end lost 7 bases, the J end lost 7 bases, and 10 bases lay between the germline ends. The germline V gene encodes CDR1 MNHEY and CDR2 SVGAGI. CDR3 residues: CASNLGGTQYF. CDR3 DNA: TGTGCCAGCAATTTAGGGGGGACCCAGTACTTC.

This clone has only one observation. The chain recombines TRBV27 with TRBJ1-2; 12 nucleotides match TRBD1. The ends lost 4 bases at V and 7 bases at J; junction bases unmatched: 1. The CDR3 length is 13 residues. Germline V gives CDR1 MNHEY, CDR2 SMNVEV (reference sequence). The CDR3 nucleotides read TGTGCCAGCAGTTGGGACAGGGGGCGTGGCTACACCTTC. This sequence encodes CASSWDRGRGYTF.

This chain uses TRBV27 with TRBJ2-3; the D gene is possibly TRBD2 (7 bases). Trimming shortened V by 7 bases and J by 6 bases, and 17 bases separated the two germline ends. Germline CDR1 reads MNHEY; CDR2 reads SMNVEV (reference sequence). This CDR3 spans 14 amino acids. The chain's CDR3 is CASTGGGKYDTQYF. The CDR3 DNA follows: TGTGCCAGCACGGGGGGCGGGAAATATGATACGCAGTATTTT.

V gene TRBV14 combines with J gene TRBJ2-7, with TRBD1 as a possible D gene (6 bases). This CDR3 spans 15 amino acids. Trimming removed 0 bases from V and 2 bases from J, with 11 bases in between. The V gene's germline CDR1 is SGHDN and CDR2 FVKESK. The CDR3 protein is CASSQDIGDTYEQYF. As DNA, the CDR3 is TGTGCCAGCAGCCAAGATATCGGGGACACCTACGAGCAGTACTTC.

The J gene is TRBJ2-2, the V gene TRBV7-3; D call uncertain. The CDR3 has 12 residues. Germline V gene lookup returns CDR1 SGHTA and CDR2 FQGTGA. The V and J ends lost 6 bases and 7 bases respectively, with 9 bases between them. CDR3 sequence (DNA): TGTGCCAGCAGTCCTGCAGTCGGGGAGCTGTTTTTT. Amino acids: CASSPAVGELFF. Based on the CDR3 plus reference TRBV7-3 and TRBJ2-2, the full variable domain is GAGVSQTPSNKVTEKGKYVELRCDPISGHTALYWYRQSLGQGPEFLIYFQGTGAADDSGLPNDRFFAVRPEGSVSTLKIQRTERGDSAVYLCASSPAVGELFFGEGSRLTVL.

The chain has TRBV5-4 and TRBJ2-3, with D possibly being TRBD2 (5 bases). The CDR3 totals 15 residues. Trimming took off 0 bases at V and 1 base at J, with 9 bases between the two ends. Germline assignment: CDR1 SGHNT and CDR2 YYREEE (reference sequence). The DNA of the CDR3 is TGTGCCAGCAGCTTGGACAGCGGCCGCACAGATACGCAGTATTTT. Translated: CASSLDSGRTDTQYF.

The gene calls are TRBV19 and TRBJ2-2; 7 positions match TRBD2. Unmatched junction bases numbered 8, after V lost 0 bases and J lost 1 base. CDR1 LNHDA and CDR2 SQIVND come from the germline V gene (reference sequence). The CDR3 runs 18 residues. For the CDR3, the DNA is TGTGCCAGTAGTATAGATCTTCGCCTAGCGGTGAACACCGGGGAGCTGTTTTTT. Protein sequence: CASSIDLRLAVNTGELFF.

The chain is built from TRBV30 and TRBJ2-3; 9 positions agree with TRBD2. This CDR3 contains 14 residues. J gave up 2 bases and V 2 bases, and 2 bases lay outside the gene matches. Germline loops: CDR1 GTSNPN, CDR2 SVGIG (reference sequence). CDR3 in DNA: TGTGCCTGGAGTAGCGGGAGGTTCACAGATACGCAGTATTTT. This gives the protein CAWSSGRFTDTQYF.

The gene calls are TRBV30 and TRBJ1-1; 8 bases map to TRBD1. The germline V gene encodes CDR1 GTSNPN and CDR2 SVGIG (reference sequence). V lost 1 base, J lost 5 bases, and 0 bases stayed unmatched. CDR3 length: 12 amino acids. The CDR3 DNA sequence: TGTGCCTGGAGTGGACAGGGGACTGAAGCTTTCTTT. This encodes CAWSGQGTEAFF. Combining the CDR3 with reference TRBV30 and TRBJ1-1 gives the whole variable domain SQTIHQWPATLVQPVGSPLSLECTVEGTSNPNLYWYRQAAGRGLQLLFYSVGIGQISSEVPQNLSASRPQDRQFILSSKKLLLSDSGFYLCAWSGQGTEAFFGQGTRLTVV.

V usage is TRBV7-2 and J usage is TRBJ1-1; no clear D. The CDR3 contains 11 residues. V was shortened by 4 bases and J by 6 bases, with 6 bases between the two germline ends. The V gene's germline CDR1 is SGHTA and CDR2 FQGNSA. The CDR3 bases are TGTGCCAGCAGCTCAGGTCCTGAAGCTTTCTTT. This translates into CASSSGPEAFF.

CDR3 protein: CARTRVSSYEQYF. CDR3 DNA: TGTGCCAGGACCAGGGTCAGCTCCTACGAGCAGTACTTC. The chain links TRBV21-1 to TRBJ2-7; TRBD1, the D gene given by the table, was not confirmed from the DNA. TRBV21-1 is termed a pseudogene. There are 13 residues in the CDR3.

The chain uses TRBV27 and TRBJ1-3, with D hard to call. The CDR3 covers 15 residues. Germline values: CDR1 MNHEY, CDR2 SMNVEV (reference sequence). Trimming shortened V by 3 bases and J by 0 bases, and 9 bases separated the two germline ends. Written as DNA, the CDR3 is TGTGCCAGCAGTTTGTCCCGGAGCTCTGGAAACACCATATATTTT. As protein: CASSLSRSSGNTIYF.

This chain links TRBV11-2 with TRBJ2-1, with TRBD2 matching 8 bases. The CDR3 totals 15 residues. The V gene end was trimmed by 5 bases and the J gene end by 5 bases; junction bases not matched to a gene: 8. The germline V gene has CDR1 SGHAT and CDR2 FQNNGV. The CDR3 region is CASSPSSGRNNEQFF. The CDR3 coding sequence is TGTGCCAGCAGCCCTAGCAGCGGGAGAAACAATGAGCAGTTCTTC.

This chain links TRBV27 with TRBJ1-1, with TRBD1 matching 8 bases. Germline lookup yields CDR1 MNHEY and CDR2 SMNVEV (reference sequence). There are 15 residues in the CDR3. The V gene end was trimmed by 2 bases and the J gene end by 0 bases; junction bases not matched to a gene: 2. CDR3 region: CASSLAGGLNTEAFF. In nucleotides, the CDR3 is TGTGCCAGCAGTTTAGCAGGGGGCCTGAACACTGAAGCTTTCTTT.

This chain connects TRBV5-5 to TRBJ2-2; weak D call: TRBD1 (6 bases). Germline V gene sequence: CDR1 SGHKS, CDR2 YYEKEE (reference sequence). This CDR3 comprises 18 residues. Trimming took 5 bases from V and 2 from J, leaving 22 bases between them. The CDR3 sequence is CASREDGTPKFNTGELFF. The CDR3 DNA is TGTGCCAGCAGGGAGGACGGGACACCAAAGTTTAACACCGGGGAGCTGTTTTTT.

The CDR3 nucleotides read TGCGCCAGCAGCCAAGAATTATTATGGGCAGGGGGGAACGAGCAGTACTTC. This codes for CASSQELLWAGGNEQYF. The rearrangement links TRBV4-3 to TRBJ2-7, with D perhaps matching TRBD1 (7 bases). Germline CDR1 reads LGHNA; CDR2 reads YSLEER. The CDR3 runs to 17 residues. V was pared by 0 bases and J by 5 bases, with 20 bases between.

The chain employs TRBV6-1 and TRBJ2-2, with D possibly matching TRBD1 (6 bases). The CDR3 runs to 14 residues. Germline assignment: CDR1 MNHNS and CDR2 SASEGT. Between the trimmed V and J ends, which lost 3 bases and 8 bases, there was a span of 13 bases. The CDR3 sequence is CASSDGWGPGELFF. CDR3 sequence (DNA): TGTGCCAGCAGTGATGGGTGGGGGCCAGGGGAGCTGTTTTTT.

This clone has a handful of counts. The chain carries TRBV28 and TRBJ2-5; 7 nucleotides agree with TRBD2. The end of the DNA is better explained by TRBJ2-7, so the J call may be wrong. Germline V CDR1 and CDR2: MDHEN, SYDVKM. The CDR3 loop spans 14 amino acids. The CDR3 loop reads CASKKSGGGHEQYF. The CDR3 DNA reads as TGTGCCAGCAAAAAAAGTGGGGGGGGACACGAGCAGTACTTC.